This T cell receptor (beta chain) was identified in a study of blood T cell repertoires in COVID-19. Study overall: The United States, Italy and Spain supplied acute and convalescent COVID-19 samples. PBMCs, B-cell-depleted T cells, or T cells provided the cDNA or gDNA that made up the material.

The CDR3 consists of 14 residues. Germline CDR1 and CDR2: MGHRA and YSYEKL. Trimming at V came to 4 bases and at J to 3 bases, leaving 5 bases not matched to a gene. Original data processing: For nucleated cells, counts were estimated from reference gene primer amplification. Profiling relied on immunoSEQ multiplex PCR, and the TCRdb table lists in-frame clones only, not all of them. V, J and clone size reflect that table, while D and trimming were determined from the DNA. The table shows 150,000 to 200,000 clones, with 80% to 90% occurring only once. This chain joins TRBV4-1 and TRBJ2-7, with 8 bases that match TRBD2. Sequenced input: peripheral blood. The TCR comes from a woman aged 18-35 years who had recovered from COVID-19. This chain's CDR3 is CASSLAAGGYEQYF. The DNA of the CDR3 is TGCGCCAGCAGCCTGGCGGCGGGGGGCTACGAGCAGTACTTC.